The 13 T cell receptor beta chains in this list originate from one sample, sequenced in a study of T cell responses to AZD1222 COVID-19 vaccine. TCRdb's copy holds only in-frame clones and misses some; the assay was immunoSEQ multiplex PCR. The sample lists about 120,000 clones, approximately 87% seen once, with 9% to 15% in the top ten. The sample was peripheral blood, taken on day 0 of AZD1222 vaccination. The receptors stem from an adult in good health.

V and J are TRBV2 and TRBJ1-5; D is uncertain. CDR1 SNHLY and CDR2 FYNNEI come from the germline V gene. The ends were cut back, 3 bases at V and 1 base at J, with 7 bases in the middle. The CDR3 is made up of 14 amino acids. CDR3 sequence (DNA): TGTGCCAGCAGTGACAGGATAAGCAATCAGCCCCAGCATTTT. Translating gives CASSDRISNQPQHF.

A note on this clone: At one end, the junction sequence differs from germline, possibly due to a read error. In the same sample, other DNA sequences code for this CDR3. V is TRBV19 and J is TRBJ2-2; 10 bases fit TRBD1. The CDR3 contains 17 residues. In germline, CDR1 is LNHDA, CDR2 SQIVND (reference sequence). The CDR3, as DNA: TGTGCCAGTAGCCCTAACTCGGGACAGGGGAACACTGGGGAGCTGTTTTTT. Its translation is CASSPNSGQGNTGELFF.

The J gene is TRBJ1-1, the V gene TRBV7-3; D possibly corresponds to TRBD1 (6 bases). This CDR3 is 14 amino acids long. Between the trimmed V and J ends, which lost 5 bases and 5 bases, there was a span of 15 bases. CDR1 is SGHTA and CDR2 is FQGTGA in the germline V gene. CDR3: CASSEGGFGTEAFF. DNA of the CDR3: TGTGCCAGCAGCGAGGGGGGGTTTGGAACTGAAGCTTTCTTT.

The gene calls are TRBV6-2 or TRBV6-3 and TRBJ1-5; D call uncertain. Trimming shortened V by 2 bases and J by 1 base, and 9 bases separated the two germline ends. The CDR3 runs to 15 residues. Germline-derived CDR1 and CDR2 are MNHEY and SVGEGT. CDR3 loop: CASSYGLISNQPQHF. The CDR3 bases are TGTGCCAGCAGTTACGGATTAATAAGCAATCAGCCCCAGCATTTT.

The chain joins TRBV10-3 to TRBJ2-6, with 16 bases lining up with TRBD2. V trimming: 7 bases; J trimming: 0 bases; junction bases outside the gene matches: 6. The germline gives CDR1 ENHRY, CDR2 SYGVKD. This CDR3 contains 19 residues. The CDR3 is CAIMGTSGRGGSGANVLTF. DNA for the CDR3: TGTGCCATCATGGGGACTAGCGGGAGGGGTGGCTCTGGGGCCAACGTCCTGACTTTC.

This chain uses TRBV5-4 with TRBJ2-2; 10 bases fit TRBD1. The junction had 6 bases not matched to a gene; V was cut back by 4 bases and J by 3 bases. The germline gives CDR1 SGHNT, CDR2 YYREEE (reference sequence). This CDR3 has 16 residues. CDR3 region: CASSLGTGVDTGELFF. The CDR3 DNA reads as TGTGCCAGCAGCCTTGGGACAGGGGTGGACACCGGGGAGCTGTTTTTT.

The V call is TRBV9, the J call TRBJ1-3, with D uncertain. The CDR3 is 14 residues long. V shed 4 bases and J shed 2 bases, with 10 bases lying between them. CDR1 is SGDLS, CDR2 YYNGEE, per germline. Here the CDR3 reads CASSLQDTGNTIYF. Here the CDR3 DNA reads TGTGCCAGCAGCCTCCAGGATACTGGAAACACCATATATTTT. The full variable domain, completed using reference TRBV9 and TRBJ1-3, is DSGVTQTPKHLITATGQRVTLRCSPRSGDLSVYWYQQSLDQGLQFLIQYYNGEERAKGNILERFSAQQFPDLHSELNLSSLELGDSALYFCASSLQDTGNTIYFGEGSWLTVV.

As DNA, the CDR3 is TGTGCCAGCAGCTTAGCGGACAGGAACACTGAAGCTTTCTTT. It codes for CASSLADRNTEAFF. This chain links TRBV7-8 with TRBJ1-1, with D possibly matching TRBD1 (6 bases). V lost 0 bases, J lost 1 base, and 6 bases lay in between. The CDR3 has 14 amino acids. The germline V gene encodes CDR1 SGHVS and CDR2 FQNEAQ.

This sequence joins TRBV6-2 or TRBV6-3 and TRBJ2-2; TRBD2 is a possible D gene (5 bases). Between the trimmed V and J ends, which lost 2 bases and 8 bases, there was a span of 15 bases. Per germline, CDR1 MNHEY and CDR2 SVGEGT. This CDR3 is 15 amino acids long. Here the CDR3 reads CASSYQPVGAGELFF. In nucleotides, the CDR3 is TGTGCCAGCAGTTACCAACCGGTGGGAGCTGGGGAGCTGTTTTTT.

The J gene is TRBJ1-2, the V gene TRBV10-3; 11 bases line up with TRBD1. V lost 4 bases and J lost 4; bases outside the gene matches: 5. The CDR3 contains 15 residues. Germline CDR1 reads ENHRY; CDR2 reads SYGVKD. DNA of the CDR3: TGTGCCATCAGTGGGGGACAGGGGGGCCTCTATGGCTACACCTTC. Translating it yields CAISGGQGGLYGYTF.

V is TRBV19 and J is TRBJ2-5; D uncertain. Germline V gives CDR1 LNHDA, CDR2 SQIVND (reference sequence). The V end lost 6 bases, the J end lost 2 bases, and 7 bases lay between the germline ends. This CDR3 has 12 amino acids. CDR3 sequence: CASRGFQETQYF. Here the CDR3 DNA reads TGTGCCAGTAGGGGATTTCAAGAGACCCAGTACTTC.

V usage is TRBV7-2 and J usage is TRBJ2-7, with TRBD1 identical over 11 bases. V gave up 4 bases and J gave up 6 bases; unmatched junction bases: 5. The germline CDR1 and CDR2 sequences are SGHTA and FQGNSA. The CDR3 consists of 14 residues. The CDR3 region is CASSWGQGVREQYF. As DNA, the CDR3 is TGTGCCAGCAGCTGGGGACAGGGGGTTCGCGAGCAGTACTTC. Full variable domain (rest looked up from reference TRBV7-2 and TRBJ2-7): GAGVSQSPSNKVTEKGKDVELRCDPISGHTALYWYRQSLGQGLEFLIYFQGNSAPDKSGLPSDRFSAERTGGSVSTLTIQRTQQEDSAVYLCASSWGQGVREQYFGPGTRLTVT.

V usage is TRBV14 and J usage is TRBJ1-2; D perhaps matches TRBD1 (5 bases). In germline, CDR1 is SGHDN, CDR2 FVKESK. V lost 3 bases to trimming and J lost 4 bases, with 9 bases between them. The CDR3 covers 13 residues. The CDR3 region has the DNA TGTGCCAGCAGCCAGGGGCCTAGCTATGGCTACACCTTC. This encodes CASSQGPSYGYTF.